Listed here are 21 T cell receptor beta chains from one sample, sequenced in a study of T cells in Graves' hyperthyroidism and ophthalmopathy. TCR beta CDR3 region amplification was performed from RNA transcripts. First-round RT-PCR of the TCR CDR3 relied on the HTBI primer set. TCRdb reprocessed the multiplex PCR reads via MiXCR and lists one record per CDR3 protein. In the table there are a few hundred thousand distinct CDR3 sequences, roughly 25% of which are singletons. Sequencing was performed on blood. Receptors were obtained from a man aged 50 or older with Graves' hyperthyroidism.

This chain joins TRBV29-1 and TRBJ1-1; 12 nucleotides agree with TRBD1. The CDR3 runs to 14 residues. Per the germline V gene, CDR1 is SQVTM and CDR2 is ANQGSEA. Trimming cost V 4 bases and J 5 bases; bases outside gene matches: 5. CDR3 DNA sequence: TGCAGCGTTGGTGGGACAGGGGGCGCGACTGAAGCTTTCTTT. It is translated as CSVGGTGGATEAFF. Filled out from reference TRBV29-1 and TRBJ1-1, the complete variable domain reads SAVISQKPSRDICQRGTSLTIQCQVDSQVTMMFWYRQQPGQSLTLIATANQGSEATYESGFVIDKFPISRPNLTFSTLTVSNMSPEDSSIYLCSVGGTGGATEAFFGQGTRLTVV.

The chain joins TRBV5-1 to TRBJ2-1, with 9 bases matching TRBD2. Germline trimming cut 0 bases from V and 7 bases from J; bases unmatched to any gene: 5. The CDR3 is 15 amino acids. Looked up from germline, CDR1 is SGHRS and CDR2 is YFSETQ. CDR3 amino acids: CASSLVLAGENEQFF. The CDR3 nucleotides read TGCGCCAGCAGCTTGGTATTAGCGGGAGAAAATGAGCAGTTCTTC.

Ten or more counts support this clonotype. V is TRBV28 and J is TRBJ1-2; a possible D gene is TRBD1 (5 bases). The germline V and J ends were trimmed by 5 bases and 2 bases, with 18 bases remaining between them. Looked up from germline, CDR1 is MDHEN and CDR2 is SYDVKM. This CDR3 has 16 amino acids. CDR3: CASSPGMIQANYGYTF. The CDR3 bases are TGTGCCAGCAGTCCGGGGATGATACAGGCGAACTATGGCTACACCTTC.

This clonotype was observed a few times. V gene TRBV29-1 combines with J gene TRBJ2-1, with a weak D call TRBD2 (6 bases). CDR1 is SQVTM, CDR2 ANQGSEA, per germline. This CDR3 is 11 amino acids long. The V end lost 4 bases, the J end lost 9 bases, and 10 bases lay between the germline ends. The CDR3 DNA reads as TGCAGCGTTGGGCCAGCGGGTGAGCAGTTCTTC. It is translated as CSVGPAGEQFF.

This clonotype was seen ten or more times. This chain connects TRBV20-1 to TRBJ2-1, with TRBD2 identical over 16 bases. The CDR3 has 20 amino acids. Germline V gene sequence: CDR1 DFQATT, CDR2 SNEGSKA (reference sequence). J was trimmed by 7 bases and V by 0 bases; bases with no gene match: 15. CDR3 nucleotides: TGCAGTGCTAGAGATCCGAGGGGGACTAGCGGGAGGGCCGGTCATAATGAGCAGTTCTTC. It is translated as CSARDPRGTSGRAGHNEQFF.

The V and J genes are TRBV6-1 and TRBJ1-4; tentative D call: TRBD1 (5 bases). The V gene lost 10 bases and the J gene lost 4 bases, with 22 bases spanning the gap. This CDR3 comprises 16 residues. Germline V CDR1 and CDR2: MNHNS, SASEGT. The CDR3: CATQGTLWPFNEKLFF. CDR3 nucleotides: TGTGCCACCCAAGGGACTCTCTGGCCCTTTAATGAAAAACTGTTTTTT.

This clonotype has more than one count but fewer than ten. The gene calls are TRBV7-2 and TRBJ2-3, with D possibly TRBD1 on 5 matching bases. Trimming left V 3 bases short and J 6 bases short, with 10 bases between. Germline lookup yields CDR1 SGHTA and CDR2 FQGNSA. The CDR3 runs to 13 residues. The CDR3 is CASSLPGRDTQYF. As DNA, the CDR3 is TGTGCCAGCAGCTTGCCAGGGCGTGATACGCAGTATTTT.

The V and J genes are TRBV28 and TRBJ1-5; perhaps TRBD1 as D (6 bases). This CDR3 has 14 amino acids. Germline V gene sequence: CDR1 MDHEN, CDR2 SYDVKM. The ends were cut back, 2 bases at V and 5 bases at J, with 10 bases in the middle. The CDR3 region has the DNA TGTGCCAGCAGTTTAAGCCAGGGGTATCAGCCCCAGCATTTT. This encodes CASSLSQGYQPQHF. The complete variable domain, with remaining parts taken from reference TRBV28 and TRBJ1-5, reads DVKVTQSSRYLVKRTGEKVFLECVQDMDHENMFWYRQDPGLGLRLIYFSYDVKMKEKGDIPEGYSVSREKKERFSLILESASTNQTSMYLCASSLSQGYQPQHFGDGTRLSIL.

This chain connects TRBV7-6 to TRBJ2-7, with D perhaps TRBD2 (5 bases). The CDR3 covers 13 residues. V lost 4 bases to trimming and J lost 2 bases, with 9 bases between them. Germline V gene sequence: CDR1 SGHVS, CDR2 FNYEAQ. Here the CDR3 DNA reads TGTGCCAGCAGCTCAAGCGGTACCTACGAGCAGTACTTC. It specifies CASSSSGTYEQYF.

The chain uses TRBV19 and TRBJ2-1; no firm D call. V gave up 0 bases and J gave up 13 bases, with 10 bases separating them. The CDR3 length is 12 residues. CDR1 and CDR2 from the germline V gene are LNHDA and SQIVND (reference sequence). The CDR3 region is CASSIDHSLQFF. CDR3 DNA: TGTGCCAGTAGTATAGATCACAGCCTACAGTTCTTC.

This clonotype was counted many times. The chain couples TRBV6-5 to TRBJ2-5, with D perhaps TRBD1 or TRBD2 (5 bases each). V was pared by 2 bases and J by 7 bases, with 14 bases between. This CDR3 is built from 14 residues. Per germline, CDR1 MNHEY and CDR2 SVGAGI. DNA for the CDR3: TGTGCCAGCAGTTACGAGGGGCAAGTGGGGACCCAGTACTTC. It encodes CASSYEGQVGTQYF.

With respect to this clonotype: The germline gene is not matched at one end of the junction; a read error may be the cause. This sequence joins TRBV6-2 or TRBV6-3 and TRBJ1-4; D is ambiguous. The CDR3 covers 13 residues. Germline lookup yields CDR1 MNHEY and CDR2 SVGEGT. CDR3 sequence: CVSSHEANEKLFF. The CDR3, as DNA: TGTGTCAGCAGTCATGAGGCTAATGAAAAACTGTTTTTT.

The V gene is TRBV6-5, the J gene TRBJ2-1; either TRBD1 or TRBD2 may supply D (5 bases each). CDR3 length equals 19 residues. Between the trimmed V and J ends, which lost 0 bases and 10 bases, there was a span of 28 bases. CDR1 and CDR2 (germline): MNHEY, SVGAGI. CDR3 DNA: TGTGCCAGCAGTTACTCCAAAGGCAGGGACCGGAGCGGCGAGACCGAGCAGTTCTTC. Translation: CASSYSKGRDRSGETEQFF.

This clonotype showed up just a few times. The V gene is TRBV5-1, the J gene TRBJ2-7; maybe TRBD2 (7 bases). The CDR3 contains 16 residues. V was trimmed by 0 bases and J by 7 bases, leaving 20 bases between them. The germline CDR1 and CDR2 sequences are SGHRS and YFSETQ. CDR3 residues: CASSLVIGGRAREQYF. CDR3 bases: TGCGCCAGCAGCTTGGTTATCGGGGGGCGCGCCCGGGAGCAGTACTTC.

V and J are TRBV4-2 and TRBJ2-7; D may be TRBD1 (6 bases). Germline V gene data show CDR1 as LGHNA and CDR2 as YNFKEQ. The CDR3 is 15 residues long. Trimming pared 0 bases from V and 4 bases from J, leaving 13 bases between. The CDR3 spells CASSQERTVSYEQYF. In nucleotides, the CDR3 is TGTGCCAGCAGCCAAGAAAGGACAGTTTCATACGAGCAGTACTTC.

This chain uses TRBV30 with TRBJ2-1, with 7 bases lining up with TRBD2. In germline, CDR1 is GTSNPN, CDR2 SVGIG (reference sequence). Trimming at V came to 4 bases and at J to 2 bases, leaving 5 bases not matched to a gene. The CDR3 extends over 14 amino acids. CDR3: CAWTQAGPYNEQFF. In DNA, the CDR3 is TGTGCCTGGACTCAAGCGGGACCCTACAATGAGCAGTTCTTC.

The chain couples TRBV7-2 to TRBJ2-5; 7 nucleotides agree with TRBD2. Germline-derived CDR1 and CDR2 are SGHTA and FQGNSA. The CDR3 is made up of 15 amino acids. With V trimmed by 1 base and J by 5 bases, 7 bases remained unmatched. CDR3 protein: CASSLVLGGGETQYF. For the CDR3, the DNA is TGTGCCAGCAGCTTAGTCCTGGGGGGGGGGGAGACCCAGTACTTC.

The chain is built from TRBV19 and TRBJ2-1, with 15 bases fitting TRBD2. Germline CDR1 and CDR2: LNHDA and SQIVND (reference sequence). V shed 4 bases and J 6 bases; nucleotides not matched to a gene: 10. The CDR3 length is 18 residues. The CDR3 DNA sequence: TGTGCCAGTAGTACCCGGGGGTGGGGACTAGCGGGAGGCAATGAGCAGTTCTTC. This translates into CASSTRGWGLAGGNEQFF.

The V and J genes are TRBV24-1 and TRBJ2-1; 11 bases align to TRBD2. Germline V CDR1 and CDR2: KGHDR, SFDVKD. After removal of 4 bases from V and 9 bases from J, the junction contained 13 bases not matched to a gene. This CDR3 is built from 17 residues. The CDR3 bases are TGTGCCACCAGTGACCGCACTCGACTAGCGGGATTTATTGAGCAGTTCTTC. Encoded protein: CATSDRTRLAGFIEQFF.

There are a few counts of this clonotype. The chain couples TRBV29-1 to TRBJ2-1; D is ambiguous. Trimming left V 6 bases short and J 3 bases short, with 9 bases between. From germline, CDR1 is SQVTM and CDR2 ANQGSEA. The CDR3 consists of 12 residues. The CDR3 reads CSVRASYNEQFF. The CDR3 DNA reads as TGCAGCGTAAGGGCCAGCTACAATGAGCAGTTCTTC.

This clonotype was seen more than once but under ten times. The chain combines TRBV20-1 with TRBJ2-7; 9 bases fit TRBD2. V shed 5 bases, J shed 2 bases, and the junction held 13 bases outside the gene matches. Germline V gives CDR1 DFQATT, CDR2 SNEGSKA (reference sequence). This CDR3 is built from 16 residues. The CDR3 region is CSALPLLAGSTYEQYF. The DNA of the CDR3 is TGCAGTGCTTTGCCGCTTCTAGCGGGAAGCACCTACGAGCAGTACTTC.